This T cell receptor beta chain originates from a study of blood T cell repertoires in COVID-19. Study-level background: Whether acute or convalescent, the COVID-19 samples came from the United States, Italy and Spain.

This clone was observed a few times. Individuals aged about 18 to 89 years were recruited from roughly 22 US areas. Participants had their cohort set by participant-reported clinical history. CDR3 size: 14 residues. The germline gives CDR1 LNHDA, CDR2 SQIVND (reference sequence). The ends lost 6 bases at V and 4 bases at J; junction bases unmatched: 4. Produced via immunoSEQ multiplex PCR; TCRdb's table is partial and in-frame only. The sample contains approximately 170,000 clones, roughly 80% of which appear only once. The rearrangement links TRBV19 to TRBJ1-5, with TRBD1 matching over 9 bases. Specimen: PBMCs or T cells enriched from blood (not recorded which). This TCR was recovered from a woman in her 50s who had recovered from COVID-19. The CDR3 is CASRPGQGNQPQHF. DNA for the CDR3: TGTGCCAGTAGACCGGGACAGGGTAATCAGCCCCAGCATTTT.